This TCR beta chain was sequenced for a study of OX40 agonist ivuxolimab in advanced cancers. Trimming stripped 0 bases from V and 2 bases from J, with 6 bases between. The CDR3 length is 14 residues. Germline loops: CDR1 SGHRS, CDR2 YFSETQ. Only in-frame clones appear in the TCRdb table, and some are missing; sequencing was by immunoSEQ multiplex PCR. The table includes 50,000 to 75,000 clones, under 95% detected once. The chain is built from TRBV5-1 and TRBJ2-1; TRBD1 might be the D (5 bases). This TCR came from an adult with an advanced solid tumor such as melanoma, head and neck, liver or kidney cancer. Here the sequenced sample was CD4+ or CD8+ T cells sorted from blood, taken in a trial of the OX40 agonist ivuxolimab. CDR3 nucleotides: TGCGCCAGCAGCTTGGCAGGGCCCTACAATGAGCAGTTCTTC. Translated: CASSLAGPYNEQFF.